Shown below are 22 T cell receptor beta chains from a single sample sequenced in a study of blood T cell repertoires in COVID-19. The assay was immunoSEQ multiplex PCR, and TCRdb's table has in-frame clones only and misses some. The sample yields hundreds of thousands of clones, 85% to 90% seen once. The sample was PBMCs or T cells enriched from blood (not recorded which). The source is a man between 18 and 29 years old who had recovered from COVID-19.

The sample holds a few counts of this clone. The chain has TRBV11-2 and TRBJ1-2, with 7 bases matching TRBD1. After removal of 5 bases from V and 4 bases from J, the junction contained 4 bases not matched to a gene. This CDR3 contains 13 residues. Germline lookup yields CDR1 SGHAT and CDR2 FQNNGV. The CDR3 DNA reads TGTGCCAGCAGCACGACAGGGATCTATGGCTACACCTTC. Encoded protein: CASSTTGIYGYTF.

V and J are TRBV3-1 (or the pseudogene TRBV3-2) and TRBJ1-6; 9 bases map to TRBD1. Germline V CDR1 and CDR2: LGHDT, YNNKEL (reference sequence). Losses at the gene ends were 4 bases for V and 7 bases for J; bases not matched to a gene: 2. This CDR3 is 14 amino acids long. CDR3 sequence (DNA): TGTGCCAGCAGCCCGACAGGGGGGAATTCACCCCTCCACTTT. It translates to CASSPTGGNSPLHF.

About this clone itself: The same CDR3 is also encoded by other DNA sequences in this sample. The J gene is TRBJ1-5, the V gene TRBV19; D not certain. The CDR3 extends over 12 amino acids. Germline CDR1 LNHDA, CDR2 SQIVND (reference sequence). Trimming removed 8 bases from V and 0 bases from J, with 5 bases in between. CDR3 in amino acids: CASRYSNQPQHF. CDR3 bases: TGTGCCAGTCGTTATAGCAATCAGCCCCAGCATTTT.

The gene calls are TRBV19 and TRBJ1-2; D may be TRBD1 (5 bases). Trimming stripped 2 bases from V and 7 bases from J, with 20 bases between. The CDR3 runs to 16 residues. The germline V gene encodes CDR1 LNHDA and CDR2 SQIVND (reference sequence). The CDR3 reads CASSIQRGEGHGGYTF. Here the CDR3 DNA reads TGTGCCAGTAGTATACAGCGCGGGGAGGGGCACGGTGGCTACACCTTC.

The chain joins TRBV3-1 (or the pseudogene TRBV3-2) to TRBJ1-5, with D perhaps TRBD1 (5 bases). Trimming removed 0 bases at V and 4 bases at J, with 7 bases between. Germline V lookup: CDR1 LGHDT, CDR2 YNNKEL (reference sequence). There are 14 residues in the CDR3. The CDR3 region has the DNA TGTGCCAGCAGCCAAGAGGGGCGGAATCAGCCCCAGCATTTT. Its translation is CASSQEGRNQPQHF.

The chain carries TRBV28 and TRBJ2-3; 9 bases align to TRBD1. This CDR3 is built from 15 residues. V lost 6 bases, J lost 5 bases, and 9 bases stayed unmatched. Germline V gene lookup returns CDR1 MDHEN and CDR2 SYDVKM. The CDR3 here is CASSDTQGAGDTQYF. In nucleotides, the CDR3 is TGTGCCAGCAGCGACACACAGGGGGCAGGAGATACGCAGTATTTT.

This clone turned up a few times. The V gene is TRBV6-2 or TRBV6-3, the J gene TRBJ2-7, with D possibly matching TRBD1 (5 bases). Deletions cut 0 bases from V and 6 bases from J, with 15 bases between. Germline V gene sequence: CDR1 MNHEY, CDR2 SVGEGT. The CDR3 spans 15 residues. Here the CDR3 DNA reads TGTGCCAGCAGTTACTCGTTAGCAGGGCTGGGCGAGCAGTACTTC. This encodes CASSYSLAGLGEQYF.

J is TRBJ2-7 and V is TRBV29-1, with D perhaps TRBD1 (5 bases). Germline V gene lookup returns CDR1 SQVTM and CDR2 ANQGSEA. The V and J ends lost 5 bases and 0 bases respectively, with 11 bases between them. The CDR3 runs 13 residues. For the CDR3, the DNA is TGCAGCGTTATGGACATTATCTCCTACGAGCAGTACTTC. It translates to CSVMDIISYEQYF.

The rearrangement joins TRBV24-1 to TRBJ2-7; D possibly corresponds to TRBD1 (6 bases). The germline gives CDR1 KGHDR, CDR2 SFDVKD. The CDR3 runs 15 residues. Trimming cost V 5 bases and J 1 base, with 14 bases left between them. The chain's CDR3 is CATSAGQGLSYEQYF. In DNA, the CDR3 is TGTGCCACCAGTGCCGGGCAGGGGCTATCCTACGAGCAGTACTTC.

CDR3 sequence reads: CAISDPGTDSYNEQFF. The CDR3 nucleotides read TGTGCCATCAGTGATCCCGGGACAGACTCCTACAATGAGCAGTTCTTC. The chain recombines TRBV10-3 with TRBJ2-1; 7 nucleotides match TRBD1. Germline trimming cut 3 bases from V and 0 bases from J; bases unmatched to any gene: 5. The CDR3 runs to 16 residues. The germline gives CDR1 ENHRY, CDR2 SYGVKD.

The J gene is TRBJ2-7, the V gene TRBV7-2; D remains ambiguous. The V and J ends lost 3 bases and 0 bases respectively, with 12 bases between them. Germline values: CDR1 SGHTA, CDR2 FQGNSA. The CDR3 runs 15 residues. The CDR3 bases are TGTGCCAGCAGCTTTAATGGAGCGCTCTCCTACGAGCAGTACTTC. The encoded protein is CASSFNGALSYEQYF.

This clone was picked up one time. The J gene is TRBJ1-5, the V gene TRBV7-6; possible D gene TRBD1, 5 bases. CDR1 SGHVS and CDR2 FNYEAQ come from the germline V gene. CDR3 length: 17 residues. Trimming cost V 0 bases and J 0 bases, with 12 bases left between them. The DNA for the CDR3 is TGTGCCAGCAGCTTAGCCGGGGGAGGGCGTAGCAATCAGCCCCAGCATTTT. Amino acid sequence: CASSLAGGGRSNQPQHF.

The chain joins TRBV14 to TRBJ1-2; TRBD1 agrees at 7 bases. J was trimmed by 1 base and V by 1 base; bases with no gene match: 3. CDR3 length equals 15 residues. The germline V gene encodes CDR1 SGHDN and CDR2 FVKESK. This chain's CDR3 is CASSQGDSGNYGYTF. The CDR3 DNA reads TGTGCCAGCAGCCAAGGGGACAGCGGTAACTATGGCTACACCTTC. Filled out from reference TRBV14 and TRBJ1-2, the complete variable domain reads EAGVTQFPSHSVIEKGQTVTLRCDPISGHDNLYWYRRVMGKEIKFLLHFVKESKQDESGMPNNRFLAERTGGTYSTLKVQPAELEDSGVYFCASSQGDSGNYGYTFGSGTRLTVV.

This clone was counted a single time. V and J are TRBV30 and TRBJ1-2, with D unresolved. The CDR3 runs 12 residues. Trimming removed 0 bases at V and 7 bases at J, with 9 bases between. Germline CDR1 is GTSNPN and CDR2 is SVGIG (reference sequence). The CDR3 protein is CAWSVLVTGYTF. Written as DNA, the CDR3 is TGTGCCTGGAGTGTACTTGTTACTGGCTACACCTTC. Together with reference TRBV30 and TRBJ1-2, the CDR3 gives the full variable domain: SQTIHQWPATLVQPVGSPLSLECTVEGTSNPNLYWYRQAAGRGLQLLFYSVGIGQISSEVPQNLSASRPQDRQFILSSKKLLLSDSGFYLCAWSVLVTGYTFGSGTRLTVV.

This rearrangement joins TRBV9 to TRBJ1-1, with D unresolved. There are 13 residues in the CDR3. V lost 4 bases, J lost 2 bases, and 9 bases lay in between. Looked up from germline, CDR1 is SGDLS and CDR2 is YYNGEE. CDR3 nucleotide sequence: TGTGCCAGCAGCTCAAACCTAAACACTGAAGCTTTCTTT. It yields the protein CASSSNLNTEAFF.

The chain joins TRBV7-2 to TRBJ2-1, with TRBD1 matching over 7 bases. The germline CDR1 and CDR2 sequences are SGHTA and FQGNSA. The CDR3 has 13 amino acids. Trimming at V came to 5 bases and at J to 6 bases, leaving 4 bases not matched to a gene. The DNA of the CDR3 is TGTGCCAGCAGCCCCCACAGGGGCAATGAGCAGTTCTTC. It is translated as CASSPHRGNEQFF.

In its sample, this clone was seen a few times. The V call is TRBV9, the J call TRBJ2-3, with TRBD1 matching over 7 bases. The CDR3 consists of 15 residues. The V gene end was trimmed by 0 bases and the J gene end by 3 bases; junction bases not matched to a gene: 4. The germline V gene has CDR1 SGDLS and CDR2 YYNGEE. The DNA of the CDR3 is TGTGCCAGCAGCGTAGACGAGGGGGCAACAGATACGCAGTATTTT. It translates to CASSVDEGATDTQYF.

This clone was seen a single time. V usage is TRBV3-1 (or the pseudogene TRBV3-2) and J usage is TRBJ2-2; 9 nucleotides line up with TRBD2. V lost 0 bases to trimming and J lost 4 bases; unmatched junction nucleotides: 12. The CDR3 runs 19 residues. Germline V CDR1 and CDR2: LGHDT, YNNKEL (reference sequence). CDR3 nucleotides: TGTGCCAGCAGCCAAGATCGGGCTAGCGGGGCCGGGGGCACCGGGGAGCTGTTTTTT. This encodes CASSQDRASGAGGTGELFF.

The chain is built from TRBV19 and TRBJ2-1; 7 nucleotides align to TRBD1. Germline loops: CDR1 LNHDA, CDR2 SQIVND (reference sequence). Unmatched junction bases numbered 8, after V lost 6 bases and J lost 0 bases. The CDR3 loop spans 16 amino acids. The CDR3 here is CASSSTGFSSYNEQFF. The CDR3 bases are TGTGCCAGTAGCTCGACAGGGTTTAGCTCCTACAATGAGCAGTTCTTC.

The chain carries TRBV28 and TRBJ2-1; perhaps TRBD2 as D (6 bases). CDR1 MDHEN and CDR2 SYDVKM come from the germline V gene. The CDR3 has 11 residues. Trimming stripped 6 bases from V and 12 bases from J, with 12 bases between. DNA of the CDR3: TGTGCCAGCAGACGGACTACTGGGCAGTTCTTC. Translating gives CASRRTTGQFF.

V gene TRBV19 combines with J gene TRBJ1-2, with D perhaps matching TRBD1 (6 bases). The CDR3 sequence is 13 residues long. Per germline, CDR1 LNHDA and CDR2 SQIVND (reference sequence). V was cut by 5 bases and J by 6 bases, with 13 bases left in between. The CDR3 protein is CASSFTGSDGYTF. The CDR3 DNA reads TGTGCCAGTAGTTTCACAGGGTCGGATGGCTACACCTTC. Drawing the rest from reference TRBV19 and TRBJ1-2, the complete variable domain is DGGITQSPKYLFRKEGQNVTLSCEQNLNHDAMYWYRQDPGQGLRLIYYSQIVNDFQKGDIAEGYSVSREKKESFPLTVTSAQKNPTAFYLCASSFTGSDGYTFGSGTRLTVV.

This chain joins TRBV9 and TRBJ2-1, with a possible D match to TRBD2 (6 bases). Germline V lookup: CDR1 SGDLS, CDR2 YYNGEE. V lost 0 bases and J 7 bases, leaving 14 bases between the germline ends. The CDR3 length is 15 residues. The CDR3 is CASSVARGGWNEQFF. CDR3 bases: TGTGCCAGCAGCGTAGCTAGGGGAGGATGGAATGAGCAGTTCTTC.